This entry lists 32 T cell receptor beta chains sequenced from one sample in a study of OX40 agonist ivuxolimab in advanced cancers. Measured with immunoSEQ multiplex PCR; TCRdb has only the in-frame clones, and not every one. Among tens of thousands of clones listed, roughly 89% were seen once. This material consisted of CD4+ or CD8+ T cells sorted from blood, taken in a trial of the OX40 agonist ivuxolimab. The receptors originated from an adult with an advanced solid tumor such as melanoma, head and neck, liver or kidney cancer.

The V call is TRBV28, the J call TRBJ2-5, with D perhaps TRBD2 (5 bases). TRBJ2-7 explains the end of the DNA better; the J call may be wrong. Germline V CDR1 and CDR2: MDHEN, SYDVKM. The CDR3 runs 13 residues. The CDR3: CASSPAGIYEQYF. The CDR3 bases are TGTGCCAGCAGCCCTGCCGGGATCTACGAGCAGTACTTC.

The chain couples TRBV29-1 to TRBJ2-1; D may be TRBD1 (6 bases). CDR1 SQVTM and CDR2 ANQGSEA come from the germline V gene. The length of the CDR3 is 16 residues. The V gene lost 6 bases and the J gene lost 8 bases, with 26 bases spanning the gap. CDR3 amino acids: CSVGWGPQGPPHEQFF. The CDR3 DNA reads TGCAGCGTCGGTTGGGGCCCACAGGGTCCCCCTCATGAGCAGTTCTTC.

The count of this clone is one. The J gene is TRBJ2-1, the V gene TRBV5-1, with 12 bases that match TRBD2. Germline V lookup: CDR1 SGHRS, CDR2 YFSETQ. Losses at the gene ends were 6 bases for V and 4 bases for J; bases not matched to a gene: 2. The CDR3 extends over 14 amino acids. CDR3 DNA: TGCGCCAGCACAACTAGCGGGGGGTACAATGAGCAGTTCTTC. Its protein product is CASTTSGGYNEQFF.

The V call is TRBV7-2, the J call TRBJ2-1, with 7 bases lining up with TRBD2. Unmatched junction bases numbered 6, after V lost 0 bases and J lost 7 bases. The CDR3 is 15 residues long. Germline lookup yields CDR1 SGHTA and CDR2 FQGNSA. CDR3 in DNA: TGTGCCAGCAGCTTAGCGGGAGGGCCGGGAAATGAGCAGTTCTTC. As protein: CASSLAGGPGNEQFF.

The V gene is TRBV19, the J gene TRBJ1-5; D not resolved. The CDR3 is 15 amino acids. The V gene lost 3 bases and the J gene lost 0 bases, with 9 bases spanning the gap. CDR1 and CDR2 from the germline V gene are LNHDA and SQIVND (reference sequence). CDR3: CASSMYSNSNQPQHF. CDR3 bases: TGTGCCAGTAGTATGTACAGCAATAGCAATCAGCCCCAGCATTTT.

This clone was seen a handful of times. The CDR3 spells CASSLRTTGGNEQFF. The DNA for the CDR3 is TGTGCCAGCAGCTTGAGGACCACAGGGGGCAATGAGCAGTTCTTC. The J gene is TRBJ2-1, the V gene TRBV13; TRBD1 matches at 8 bases. The CDR3 sequence is 15 residues long. V lost 3 bases, J lost 6 bases, and 7 bases stayed unmatched. Germline V gene sequence: CDR1 PRHDT, CDR2 FYEKMQ (reference sequence).

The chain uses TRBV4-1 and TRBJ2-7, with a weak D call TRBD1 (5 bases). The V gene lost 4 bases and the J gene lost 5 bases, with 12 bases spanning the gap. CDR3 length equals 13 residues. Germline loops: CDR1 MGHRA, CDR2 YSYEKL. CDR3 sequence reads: CASSLALGHEQYF. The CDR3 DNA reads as TGCGCCAGCAGCCTAGCTTTGGGGCACGAGCAGTACTTC.

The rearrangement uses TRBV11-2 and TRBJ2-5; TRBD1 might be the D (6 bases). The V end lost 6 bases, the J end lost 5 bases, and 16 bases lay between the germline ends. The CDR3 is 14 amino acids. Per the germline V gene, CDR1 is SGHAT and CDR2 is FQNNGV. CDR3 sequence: CASSPGTTTETQYF. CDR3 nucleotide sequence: TGTGCCAGCAGTCCCGGGACAACTACCGAGACCCAGTACTTC.

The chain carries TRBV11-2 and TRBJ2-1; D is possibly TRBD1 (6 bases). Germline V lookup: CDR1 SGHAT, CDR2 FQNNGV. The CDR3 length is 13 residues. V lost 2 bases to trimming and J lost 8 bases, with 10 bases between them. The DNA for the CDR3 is TGTGCCAGCAGCTTACCAGGGGACGATGAGCAGTTCTTC. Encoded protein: CASSLPGDDEQFF. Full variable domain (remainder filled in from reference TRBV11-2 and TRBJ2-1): EAGVAQSPRYKIIEKRQSVAFWCNPISGHATLYWYQQILGQGPKLLIQFQNNGVVDDSQLPKDRFSAERLKGVDSTLKIQPAKLEDSAVYLCASSLPGDDEQFFGPGTRLTVL.

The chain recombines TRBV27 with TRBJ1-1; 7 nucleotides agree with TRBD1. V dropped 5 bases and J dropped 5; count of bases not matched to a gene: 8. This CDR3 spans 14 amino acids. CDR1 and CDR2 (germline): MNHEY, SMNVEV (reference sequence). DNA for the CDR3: TGTGCCAGCAGTCAGACAGGGTCGAGAACTGAAGCTTTCTTT. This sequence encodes CASSQTGSRTEAFF.

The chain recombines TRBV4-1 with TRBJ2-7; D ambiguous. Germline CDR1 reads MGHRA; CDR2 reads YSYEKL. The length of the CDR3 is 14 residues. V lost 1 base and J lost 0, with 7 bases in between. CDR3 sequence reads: CASSQGSGSYEQYF. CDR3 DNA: TGCGCCAGCAGCCAAGGATCAGGCTCCTACGAGCAGTACTTC.

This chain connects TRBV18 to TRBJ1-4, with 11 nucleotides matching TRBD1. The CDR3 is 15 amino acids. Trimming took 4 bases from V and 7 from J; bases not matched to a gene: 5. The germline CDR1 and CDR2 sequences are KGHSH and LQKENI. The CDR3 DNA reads TGTGCCAGCTCACAAGGACAGGGGGCTGCTGAAAAACTGTTTTTT. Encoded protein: CASSQGQGAAEKLFF.

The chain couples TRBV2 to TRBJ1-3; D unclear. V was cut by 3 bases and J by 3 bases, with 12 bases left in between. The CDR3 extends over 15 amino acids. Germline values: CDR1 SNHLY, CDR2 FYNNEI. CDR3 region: CASSEGSPSGNTIYF. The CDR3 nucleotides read TGTGCCAGCAGTGAGGGGTCTCCAAGTGGAAACACCATATATTTT. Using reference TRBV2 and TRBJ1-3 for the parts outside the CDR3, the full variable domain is EPEVTQTPSHQVTQMGQEVILRCVPISNHLYFYWYRQILGQKVEFLVSFYNNEISEKSEIFDDQFSVERPDGSNFTLKIRSTKLEDSAMYFCASSEGSPSGNTIYFGEGSWLTVV.

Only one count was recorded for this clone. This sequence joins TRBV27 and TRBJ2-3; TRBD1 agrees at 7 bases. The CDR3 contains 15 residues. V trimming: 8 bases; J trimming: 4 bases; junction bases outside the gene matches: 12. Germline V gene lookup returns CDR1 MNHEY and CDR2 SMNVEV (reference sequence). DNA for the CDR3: TGTGCCAGCGGGGGAAGGGGGCGCAGATCAGATACGCAGTATTTT. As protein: CASGGRGRRSDTQYF.

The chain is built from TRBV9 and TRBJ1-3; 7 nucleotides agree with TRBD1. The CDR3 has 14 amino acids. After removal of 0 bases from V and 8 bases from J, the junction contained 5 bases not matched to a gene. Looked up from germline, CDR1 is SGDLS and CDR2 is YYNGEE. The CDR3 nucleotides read TGTGCCAGCAGCGTAGGGGAGGGGGCTGACACCATATATTTT. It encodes CASSVGEGADTIYF.

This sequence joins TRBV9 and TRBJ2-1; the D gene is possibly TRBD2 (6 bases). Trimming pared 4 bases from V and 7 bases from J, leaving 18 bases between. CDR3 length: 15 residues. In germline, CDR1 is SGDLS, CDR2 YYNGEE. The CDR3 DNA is TGTGCCAGCAGCCCAGGGACTTCTCAATTTAATGAGCAGTTCTTC. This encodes CASSPGTSQFNEQFF.

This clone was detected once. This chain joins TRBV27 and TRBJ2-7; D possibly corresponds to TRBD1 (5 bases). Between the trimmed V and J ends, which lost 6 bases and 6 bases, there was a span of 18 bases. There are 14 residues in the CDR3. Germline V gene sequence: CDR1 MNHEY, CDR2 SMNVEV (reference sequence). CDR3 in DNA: TGTGCCAGCAGCTCGCTTTTAGGGGCTGGCGAGCAGTACTTC. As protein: CASSSLLGAGEQYF.

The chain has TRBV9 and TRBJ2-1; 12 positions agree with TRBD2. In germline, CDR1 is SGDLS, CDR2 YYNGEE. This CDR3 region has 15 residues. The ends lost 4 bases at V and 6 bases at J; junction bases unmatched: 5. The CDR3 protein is CASSNGLAGTNEQFF. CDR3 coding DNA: TGTGCCAGCAGCAACGGACTAGCGGGAACCAATGAGCAGTTCTTC.

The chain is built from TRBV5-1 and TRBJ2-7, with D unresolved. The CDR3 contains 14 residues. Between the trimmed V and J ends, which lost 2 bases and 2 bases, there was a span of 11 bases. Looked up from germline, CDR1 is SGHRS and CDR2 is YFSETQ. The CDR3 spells CASSFHPPTYEQYF. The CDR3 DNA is TGCGCCAGCAGCTTTCATCCCCCGACCTACGAGCAGTACTTC.

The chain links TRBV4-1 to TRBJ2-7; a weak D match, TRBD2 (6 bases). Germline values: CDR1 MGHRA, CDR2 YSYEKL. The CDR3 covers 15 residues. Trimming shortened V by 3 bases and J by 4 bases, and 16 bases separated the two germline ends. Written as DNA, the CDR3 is TGCGCCAGCAGCCAGGCGCGGGGTCCCCCTTACGAGCAGTACTTC. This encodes CASSQARGPPYEQYF.

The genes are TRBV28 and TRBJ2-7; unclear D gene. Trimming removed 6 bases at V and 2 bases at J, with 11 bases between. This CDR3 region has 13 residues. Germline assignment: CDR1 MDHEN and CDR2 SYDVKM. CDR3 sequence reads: CASSRPRAYEQYF. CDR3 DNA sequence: TGTGCCAGCAGCCGCCCAAGGGCCTACGAGCAGTACTTC.

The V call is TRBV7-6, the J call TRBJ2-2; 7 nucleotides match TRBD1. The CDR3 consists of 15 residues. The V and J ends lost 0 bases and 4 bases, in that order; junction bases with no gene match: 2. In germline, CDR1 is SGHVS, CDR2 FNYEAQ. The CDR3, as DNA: TGTGCCAGCAGCTTAGCTCACAGGGGCACCGGGGAGCTGTTTTTT. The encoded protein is CASSLAHRGTGELFF.

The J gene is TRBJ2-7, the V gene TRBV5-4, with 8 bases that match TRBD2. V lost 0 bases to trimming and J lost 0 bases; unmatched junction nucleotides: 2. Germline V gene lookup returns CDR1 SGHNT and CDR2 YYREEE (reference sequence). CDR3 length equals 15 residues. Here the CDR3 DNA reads TGTGCCAGCAGCTTGGGCAGCGGGAGCTCCTACGAGCAGTACTTC. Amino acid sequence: CASSLGSGSSYEQYF. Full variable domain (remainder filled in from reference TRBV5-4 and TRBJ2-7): ETGVTQSPTHLIKTRGQQVTLRCSSQSGHNTVSWYQQALGQGPQFIFQYYREEENGRGNFPPRFSGLQFPNYSSELNVNALELDDSALYLCASSLGSGSSYEQYFGPGTRLTVT.

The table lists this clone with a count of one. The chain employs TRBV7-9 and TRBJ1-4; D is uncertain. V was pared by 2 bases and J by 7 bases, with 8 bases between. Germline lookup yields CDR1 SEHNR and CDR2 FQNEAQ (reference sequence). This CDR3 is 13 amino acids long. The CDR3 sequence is CASSLPEGEKLFF. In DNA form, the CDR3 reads TGTGCCAGCAGCTTACCGGAGGGTGAAAAACTGTTTTTT.

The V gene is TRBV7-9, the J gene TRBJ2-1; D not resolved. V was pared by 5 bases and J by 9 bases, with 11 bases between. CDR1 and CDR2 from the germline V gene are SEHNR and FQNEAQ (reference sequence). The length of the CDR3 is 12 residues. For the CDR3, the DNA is TGTGCCAGCAGCGAAGCCCGGCCTGAGCAGTTCTTC. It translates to CASSEARPEQFF.

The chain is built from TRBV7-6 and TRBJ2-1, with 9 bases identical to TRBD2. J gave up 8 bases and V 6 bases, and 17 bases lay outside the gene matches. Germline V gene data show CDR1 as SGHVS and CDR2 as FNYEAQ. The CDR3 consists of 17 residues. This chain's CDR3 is CASSGKSHSGSWDEQFF. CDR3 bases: TGTGCCAGCAGTGGGAAGTCGCATAGCGGGAGCTGGGATGAGCAGTTCTTC. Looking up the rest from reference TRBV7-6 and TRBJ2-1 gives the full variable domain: GAGVSQSPRYKVTKRGQDVALRCDPISGHVSLYWYRQALGQGPEFLTYFNYEAQQDKSGLPNDRFSAERPEGSISTLTIQRTEQRDSAMYRCASSGKSHSGSWDEQFFGPGTRLTVL.

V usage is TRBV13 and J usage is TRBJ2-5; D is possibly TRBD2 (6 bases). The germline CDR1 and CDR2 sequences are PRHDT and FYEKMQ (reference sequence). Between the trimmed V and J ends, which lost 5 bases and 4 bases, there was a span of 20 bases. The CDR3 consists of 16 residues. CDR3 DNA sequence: TGTGCCAGCAGCCAATCTAGGCGAGGAGGGACAGAGACCCAGTACTTC. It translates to CASSQSRRGGTETQYF.

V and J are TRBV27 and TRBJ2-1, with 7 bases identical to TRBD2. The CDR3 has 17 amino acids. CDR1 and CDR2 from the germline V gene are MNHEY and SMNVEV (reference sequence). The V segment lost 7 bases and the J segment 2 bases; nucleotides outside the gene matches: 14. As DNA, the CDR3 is TGTGCCAGCATCAATAGGGTGCGGGAGCTGGCCTACAATGAGCAGTTCTTC. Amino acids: CASINRVRELAYNEQFF.

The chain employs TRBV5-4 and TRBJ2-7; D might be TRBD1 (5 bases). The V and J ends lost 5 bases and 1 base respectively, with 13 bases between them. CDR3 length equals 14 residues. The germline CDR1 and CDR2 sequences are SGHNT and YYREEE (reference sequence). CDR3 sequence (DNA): TGTGCCAGCAGTACGCTCGACAGATCCTACGAGCAGTACTTC. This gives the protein CASSTLDRSYEQYF.

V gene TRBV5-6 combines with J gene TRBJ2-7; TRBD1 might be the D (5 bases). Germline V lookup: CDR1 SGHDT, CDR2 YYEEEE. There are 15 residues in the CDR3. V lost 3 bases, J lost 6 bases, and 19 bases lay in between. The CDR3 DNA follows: TGTGCCAGCAGCTGGGGCCCGGCAGGCCCCTCCGAGCAGTACTTC. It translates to CASSWGPAGPSEQYF. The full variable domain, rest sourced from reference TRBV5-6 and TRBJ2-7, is DAGVTQSPTHLIKTRGQQVTLRCSPKSGHDTVSWYQQALGQGPQFIFQYYEEEERQRGNFPDRFSGHQFPNYSSELNVNALLLGDSALYLCASSWGPAGPSEQYFGPGTRLTVT.

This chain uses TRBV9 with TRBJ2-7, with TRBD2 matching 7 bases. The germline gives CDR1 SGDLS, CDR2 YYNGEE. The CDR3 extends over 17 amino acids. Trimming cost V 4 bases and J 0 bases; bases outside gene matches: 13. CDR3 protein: CASSNPRDYRSSYEQYF. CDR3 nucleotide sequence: TGTGCCAGCAGCAACCCCCGGGACTACAGAAGCTCCTACGAGCAGTACTTC. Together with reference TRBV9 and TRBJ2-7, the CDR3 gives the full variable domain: DSGVTQTPKHLITATGQRVTLRCSPRSGDLSVYWYQQSLDQGLQFLIQYYNGEERAKGNILERFSAQQFPDLHSELNLSSLELGDSALYFCASSNPRDYRSSYEQYFGPGTRLTVT.

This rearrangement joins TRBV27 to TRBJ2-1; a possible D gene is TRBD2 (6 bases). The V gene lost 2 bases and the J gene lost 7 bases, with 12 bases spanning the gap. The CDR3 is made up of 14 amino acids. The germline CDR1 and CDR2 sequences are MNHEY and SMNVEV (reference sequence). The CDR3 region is CASSLAGPQNEQFF. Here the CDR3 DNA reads TGTGCCAGCAGTTTAGCGGGACCGCAAAATGAGCAGTTCTTC.